The clone carrying this TCR beta chain was recorded many times. This sample is part of a study of regulatory T cells in long-lasting Graves disease. Time point given: newly diagnosed GD, antithyroid drugs for less than 3 months. PBMCs provided the RNA from which the TCR library was made. iRepertoire HTBI primers and Arm-PCR of CDR3 regions built TCR beta libraries. TCRdb itself ran the multiplex PCR reads through MiXCR, one entry per CDR3 protein. Altogether about 400,000 distinct CDR3 sequences are present, 15% to 17% being singletons, with the ten largest covering 22%. The sequence came from a female donor with Graves disease. Material: peripheral blood mononuclear cells (PBMCs), obtained at new diagnosis, from a patient treated with antithyroid drugs.

The CDR3 here is CATLNRGLTEAFF. The CDR3 DNA reads TGTGCCACCTTGAACAGGGGGCTTACTGAAGCTTTCTTT. V gene TRBV24-1 combines with J gene TRBJ1-1; TRBD1 agrees at 9 bases. The junction had 6 bases not matched to a gene; V was cut back by 9 bases and J by 5 bases. Germline CDR1 reads KGHDR; CDR2 reads SFDVKD. The CDR3 extends over 13 amino acids.